This T cell receptor (beta chain) was identified during a study of blood T cells in healthy people across ages. About this clonotype itself: Its antigen remains unknown.

The length of the CDR3 is 17 residues. Germline CDR1 SEHNR, CDR2 FQNEAQ (reference sequence). V was trimmed by 2 bases and J by 3 bases, leaving 19 bases between them. Findings and limits, study-wide: It was held that the diversity estimates obtained from one million T cells were underestimates.

Samples had at least 6.5 million PBMCs isolated from them. A J-beta primer mix and a sample-barcoded 5' primer were used in a second PCR of about 7 to 12 cycles. Via MiXCR, TCRdb re-called the 5' RACE reads, giving one row per CDR3 protein. The sample contains 630,000 or so distinct CDR3 sequences, 25% to 35% of which appear only once. This TCR came from a woman of 80 years or more in good health. Sample: blood. The chain combines TRBV7-9 with TRBJ1-1; D might be TRBD1 (6 bases). The CDR3 here is CASSLIPGRKGDTEAFF. CDR3 DNA sequence: TGTGCCAGCAGCTTAATCCCGGGACGAAAGGGGGACACTGAAGCTTTCTTT.